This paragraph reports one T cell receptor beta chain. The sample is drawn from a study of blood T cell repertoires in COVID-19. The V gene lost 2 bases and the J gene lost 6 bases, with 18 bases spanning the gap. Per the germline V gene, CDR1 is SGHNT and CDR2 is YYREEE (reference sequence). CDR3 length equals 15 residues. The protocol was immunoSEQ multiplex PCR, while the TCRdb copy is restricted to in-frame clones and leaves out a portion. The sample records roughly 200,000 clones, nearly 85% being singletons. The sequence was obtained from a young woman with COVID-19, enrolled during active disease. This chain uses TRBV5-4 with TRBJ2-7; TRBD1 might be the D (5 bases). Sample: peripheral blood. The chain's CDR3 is CASSLLSGKLSEQYF. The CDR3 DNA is TGTGCCAGCAGCTTATTGTCAGGGAAGTTAAGCGAGCAGTACTTC.